This TCR beta chain was retrieved from a study of cytomegalovirus exposure and HLA in healthy donors. Study-level findings and limits: Later, an analysis showed that TCR beta chains associated with HLA were more clonally expanded than others that were equally common. Researchers reported that a few CMV-associated chains were confirmed in vitro as CMV antigen-specific.

The CDR3 spans 17 residues. Germline V CDR1 and CDR2: LGHNA, YSLEER. V shed 3 bases and J shed 1 base, with 15 bases lying between them. With respect to this clone: The antigen is not known.

It was with 60 Vbeta and 13 Jbeta primers that the PCR ran. The repertoire was sequenced with immunoSEQ multiplex PCR; TCRdb's copy has only in-frame clones and lacks some. The table has fewer than 200,000 clones, approximately 81% seen once. The TCR comes from a man aged 18 to 35 in good health and CMV-seropositive. The genes are TRBV4-3 and TRBJ1-4; maybe TRBD1 (6 bases). Sequencing was carried out using PBMCs. CDR3 DNA sequence: TGCGCCAGCAGCCAGGAGCCCACAGGGCTAACTAATGAAAAACTGTTTTTT. It codes for CASSQEPTGLTNEKLFF.